Listed below are T cell receptor beta chains from one sample, sequenced in a study of beta chain features in type 1 diabetes. TCRdb keeps only in-frame clones here, not all; method: immunoSEQ multiplex PCR. The sample records some 500,000 clones, about an eighth being singletons. The sample taken for sequencing was naive CD4+ T cells from blood. The receptors shown here come from a young woman in good health. Both conserved end residues are part of each CDR3. A D gene is named only where the DNA matches it firmly. Clone sizes are given selectively: once, few, many, or a class where the clone is expanded.

d_gene: TRBD1; v_gene: TRBV23-1; j_gene: TRBJ2-4; abundance: few; CDR3nt: TGCGCCAGCAGTCAATGTCAGACAGGGGCTCCCCTAGCCAAAAACATTCAGTACTTC; CDR3aa: CASSQCQTGAPLAKNIQYF
d_gene: .; v_gene: TRBV7-3; j_gene: TRBJ2-1; abundance: few; CDR3nt: TGTGCCAGCAGCAAGGACGGGGACTCCTACAATGAGCAGTTCTTC; CDR3aa: CASSKDGDSYNEQFF
d_gene: .; v_gene: TRBV27; j_gene: TRBJ1-4; abundance: .; CDR3nt: TGTGCCAGCAGTGGAGCAGGGAGGGAAAAACTGTTTTTT; CDR3aa: CASSGAGREKLFF
d_gene: .; v_gene: TRBV6-5; j_gene: TRBJ1-4; abundance: .; CDR3nt: TGTGCCAGCAGCCGACGGGATGAAAAACTGTTTTTT; CDR3aa: CASSRRDEKLFF
d_gene: .; v_gene: TRBV14; j_gene: TRBJ2-1; abundance: .; CDR3nt: TGTGCCAGCAGCCAAGATATGGTGTCCCACAATGAGCAGTTCTTC; CDR3aa: CASSQDMVSHNEQFF
d_gene: TRBD1; v_gene: TRBV4-3; j_gene: TRBJ2-7; abundance: few; CDR3nt: TGCGCCAGCAGCCACCGAACAGGGGGCGTCTACGAGCAGTACTTC; CDR3aa: CASSHRTGGVYEQYF
d_gene: .; v_gene: TRBV27; j_gene: TRBJ1-2; abundance: few; CDR3nt: TGTGCCAGCAGTTTCCAGGCCTCGGGTGGCTACACCTTC; CDR3aa: CASSFQASGGYTF
d_gene: .; v_gene: TRBV2; j_gene: TRBJ2-3; abundance: .; CDR3nt: TGTGCCAGCACTTCCGACAGCACAGATACGCAGTATTTT; CDR3aa: CASTSDSTDTQYF
d_gene: .; v_gene: TRBV7-2; j_gene: TRBJ2-5; abundance: .; CDR3nt: TGTGCCAGCAGCTTAGTCGGCACTGAAGAGACCCAGTACTTC; CDR3aa: CASSLVGTEETQYF
d_gene: TRBD2; v_gene: TRBV7-9; j_gene: TRBJ2-1; abundance: .; CDR3nt: TGTGCCAGCAGTACCGGGAGGGTGGCCTACAATGAGCAGTTCTTC; CDR3aa: CASSTGRVAYNEQFF
d_gene: .; v_gene: TRBV5-4; j_gene: TRBJ2-1; abundance: few; CDR3nt: TGTGCCAGCAGCCTCGACAGGAACAATGAGCAGTTCTTC; CDR3aa: CASSLDRNNEQFF
d_gene: .; v_gene: TRBV7-9; j_gene: TRBJ2-1; abundance: few; CDR3nt: TGTGCCAGCAGCTTACCCGTGATCGGGACGCACGACAATGAGCAGTTCTTC; CDR3aa: CASSLPVIGTHDNEQFF
d_gene: .; v_gene: TRBV7-2; j_gene: TRBJ1-2; abundance: few; CDR3nt: TGTGCCAGCAGCTTTCGGGACGTTAACTATGGCTACACCTTC; CDR3aa: CASSFRDVNYGYTF
d_gene: .; v_gene: TRBV29-1; j_gene: TRBJ2-3; abundance: few; CDR3nt: TGCAGCTCTGGGGCTATTGGAGATACGCAGTATTTT; CDR3aa: CSSGAIGDTQYF
d_gene: .; v_gene: TRBV27; j_gene: TRBJ2-7; abundance: .; CDR3nt: TGTGCCAGCAGTTTGAGTTTCAGCTACGAGCAGTACTTC; CDR3aa: CASSLSFSYEQYF
d_gene: .; v_gene: TRBV5-4; j_gene: TRBJ2-5; abundance: .; CDR3nt: TGTGCCAGCAGCCCGGCGTCAGGGAAGGAGACCCAGTACTTC; CDR3aa: CASSPASGKETQYF
d_gene: .; v_gene: TRBV7-8; j_gene: TRBJ2-6; abundance: .; CDR3nt: TGTGCCAGCAGCTTAGCGAATACCGGGGCCAACGTCCTGACTTTC; CDR3aa: CASSLANTGANVLTF
d_gene: TRBD1; v_gene: TRBV13; j_gene: TRBJ2-1; abundance: few; CDR3nt: TGTGCCAGCAGCGGGCGGGACAGGGGGCGCCTCAATGAGCAGTTCTTC; CDR3aa: CASSGRDRGRLNEQFF
d_gene: .; v_gene: TRBV10-2; j_gene: TRBJ1-4; abundance: .; CDR3nt: TGCGCCAGCGGGAATACCCTCGATGAAAAACTGTTTTTT; CDR3aa: CASGNTLDEKLFF
d_gene: TRBD2; v_gene: TRBV27; j_gene: TRBJ2-7; abundance: few; CDR3nt: TGTGCCAGCAGTTTCTCGTCACAAGGCGGGAGATTTTCCTACGAGCAGTACTTC; CDR3aa: CASSFSSQGGRFSYEQYF
d_gene: TRBD2; v_gene: TRBV18; j_gene: TRBJ2-1; abundance: .; CDR3nt: TGTGCCAGCTCACCACCGATCGGGCCATCACCGGGACTAGCGGGAGATGGCAATGAGCAGTTCTTC; CDR3aa: CASSPPIGPSPGLAGDGNEQFF
d_gene: TRBD1; v_gene: TRBV29-1; j_gene: TRBJ2-7; abundance: few; CDR3nt: TGCAGCGTTGACCTATCAACGACTCCGGGACAGGGCGAAGGCGAGCAGTACTTC; CDR3aa: CSVDLSTTPGQGEGEQYF
d_gene: .; v_gene: TRBV7-9; j_gene: TRBJ2-6; abundance: .; CDR3nt: TGTGCCAGCAGCTTAGTTCCCCCTGGGGCCAACGTCCTGACTTTC; CDR3aa: CASSLVPPGANVLTF
d_gene: .; v_gene: TRBV6-5; j_gene: TRBJ2-3; abundance: .; CDR3nt: TGTGCCAGCAGTTACTCGAGGTATACGCAGTATTTT; CDR3aa: CASSYSRYTQYF
d_gene: .; v_gene: TRBV9; j_gene: TRBJ1-1; abundance: .; CDR3nt: TGTGCCAGCAGCGTGACGGCGCGCACTGAAGCTTTCTTT; CDR3aa: CASSVTARTEAFF
d_gene: .; v_gene: TRBV7-9; j_gene: TRBJ1-4; abundance: few; CDR3nt: TGTGCCAGCAGCATCGAGGGGACCGGACTTGAAAAACTGTTTTTT; CDR3aa: CASSIEGTGLEKLFF
d_gene: TRBD1; v_gene: TRBV5-1; j_gene: TRBJ1-1; abundance: few; CDR3nt: TGCGCCAGCAGCATGGGCGGGACAGATAACACTGAAGCTTTCTTT; CDR3aa: CASSMGGTDNTEAFF
d_gene: .; v_gene: TRBV11-2; j_gene: TRBJ2-5; abundance: few; CDR3nt: TGTGCCAGCAGCTTAAGCGGGTCACGCCAAGAGACCCAGTACTTC; CDR3aa: CASSLSGSRQETQYF
d_gene: TRBD1; v_gene: TRBV29-1; j_gene: TRBJ2-1; abundance: few; CDR3nt: TGCAGCGCACGTAGGGGGCCCTCCTACAATGAGCAGTTCTTC; CDR3aa: CSARRGPSYNEQFF
d_gene: .; v_gene: TRBV7-2; j_gene: TRBJ2-3; abundance: .; CDR3nt: TGTGCCAGCAGCTTAGCGGGGCTTAGCACAGATACGCAGTATTTT; CDR3aa: CASSLAGLSTDTQYF
d_gene: .; v_gene: TRBV29-1; j_gene: TRBJ1-2; abundance: few; CDR3nt: TGCAGCGTTGATTCCGGGACAACCAGAGGGTATGGCTACACCTTC; CDR3aa: CSVDSGTTRGYGYTF
d_gene: .; v_gene: TRBV7-8; j_gene: TRBJ2-7; abundance: few; CDR3nt: TGTGCCAGCAGCTTAGCAGGGAAGAACTACGAGCAGTACTTC; CDR3aa: CASSLAGKNYEQYF
d_gene: TRBD1; v_gene: TRBV29-1; j_gene: TRBJ2-2; abundance: .; CDR3nt: TGCAGCGTTCAAACCGGGACAGGGTACACCGGGAAGCTGTTTTTT; CDR3aa: CSVQTGTGYTGKLFF
d_gene: .; v_gene: TRBV7-8; j_gene: TRBJ2-7; abundance: .; CDR3nt: TGTGCCAGCAGCTTAGGACCAAGCTACGAGCAGTACTTC; CDR3aa: CASSLGPSYEQYF
d_gene: .; v_gene: TRBV29-1; j_gene: TRBJ2-1; abundance: .; CDR3nt: TGCAGCGTGGTTAGGGGGTACAATGAGCAGTTCTTC; CDR3aa: CSVVRGYNEQFF
d_gene: .; v_gene: TRBV7-3; j_gene: TRBJ2-1; abundance: few; CDR3nt: TGTGCCAGCAGCTTAAGCGGATTCTACAATGAGCAGTTCTTC; CDR3aa: CASSLSGFYNEQFF
d_gene: .; v_gene: TRBV7-9; j_gene: TRBJ2-1; abundance: few; CDR3nt: TGTGCCAGCAGTTCGACTTACAATGAGCAGTTCTTC; CDR3aa: CASSSTYNEQFF
d_gene: .; v_gene: TRBV7-3; j_gene: TRBJ2-3; abundance: .; CDR3nt: TGTGCCAGCGGGTTGCGGGCGGATACGCAGTATTTT; CDR3aa: CASGLRADTQYF
d_gene: .; v_gene: TRBV20-1; j_gene: TRBJ2-3; abundance: few; CDR3nt: TGCAGTGCGGGCCGCACAGATACGCAGTATTTT; CDR3aa: CSAGRTDTQYF
d_gene: .; v_gene: TRBV7-9; j_gene: TRBJ1-5; abundance: .; CDR3nt: TGTGCCAGCAGTCTAGGGCCGAATCAGCCCCAGCATTTT; CDR3aa: CASSLGPNQPQHF
d_gene: TRBD1; v_gene: TRBV4-3; j_gene: TRBJ2-1; abundance: .; CDR3nt: TGCGCCAGCAGCCAAGTACAGGGGGCCTACAATGAGCAGTTCTTC; CDR3aa: CASSQVQGAYNEQFF
d_gene: TRBD1; v_gene: TRBV5-4; j_gene: TRBJ1-4; abundance: few; CDR3nt: TGTGCCAGCAGCTCCGGGACAGGCCGCGAAAAACTGTTTTTT; CDR3aa: CASSSGTGREKLFF
d_gene: .; v_gene: TRBV28; j_gene: TRBJ2-5; abundance: .; CDR3nt: TGTGCCAGCAGTTTGGCAGTCCAAGAGACCCAGTACTTC; CDR3aa: CASSLAVQETQYF
d_gene: TRBD2; v_gene: TRBV5-1; j_gene: TRBJ2-3; abundance: few; CDR3nt: TGCGCCAGCAATTCGGGAGGGCCCAGGGATACGCAGTATTTT; CDR3aa: CASNSGGPRDTQYF
d_gene: .; v_gene: TRBV19; j_gene: TRBJ2-7; abundance: .; CDR3nt: TGTGCCAGTAGTCCTTACAGGGATTCCCACGAGCAGTACTTC; CDR3aa: CASSPYRDSHEQYF
d_gene: .; v_gene: TRBV29-1; j_gene: TRBJ2-7; abundance: many; CDR3nt: TGCAGCGTCGCGCCGCGGGCGGGGACCACCTCCTACGAGCAGTACTTC; CDR3aa: CSVAPRAGTTSYEQYF
d_gene: .; v_gene: TRBV7-9; j_gene: TRBJ2-1; abundance: few; CDR3nt: TGTGCCAGCAGCTTAGTTTGGGCAGAGCAGTTCTTC; CDR3aa: CASSLVWAEQFF
d_gene: TRBD2; v_gene: TRBV2; j_gene: TRBJ2-7; abundance: .; CDR3nt: TGTGCCAGCGGGCGCGGGAGTGCCTACGAGCAGTACTTC; CDR3aa: CASGRGSAYEQYF
d_gene: .; v_gene: TRBV18; j_gene: TRBJ2-1; abundance: .; CDR3nt: TGTGCCAGCTCCCCCAACCGGGACTGGGAGTTCTTC; CDR3aa: CASSPNRDWEFF
d_gene: .; v_gene: TRBV7-3; j_gene: TRBJ2-1; abundance: .; CDR3nt: TGTGCCAGCAGCTCCCATGGGAGGCACTACAATGAGCAGTTCTTC; CDR3aa: CASSSHGRHYNEQFF
d_gene: .; v_gene: TRBV7-9; j_gene: TRBJ1-1; abundance: .; CDR3nt: TGTGCCGTATGGGACGGGAACACTGAAGCTTTCTTT; CDR3aa: CAVWDGNTEAFF
d_gene: .; v_gene: TRBV5-1; j_gene: TRBJ2-1; abundance: .; CDR3nt: TGCGCCAGCAGCACAACAGGGCCAGGTCCCGATGAGCAGTTCTTC; CDR3aa: CASSTTGPGPDEQFF
d_gene: .; v_gene: TRBV5-1; j_gene: TRBJ1-2; abundance: .; CDR3nt: TGCGCCAGCACCCGGGACCGTAACTATGGCTACACCTTC; CDR3aa: CASTRDRNYGYTF
d_gene: .; v_gene: TRBV25-1; j_gene: TRBJ2-3; abundance: many; CDR3nt: TGTGCCAGCAGTGATCTCACAGATACGCAGTATTTT; CDR3aa: CASSDLTDTQYF